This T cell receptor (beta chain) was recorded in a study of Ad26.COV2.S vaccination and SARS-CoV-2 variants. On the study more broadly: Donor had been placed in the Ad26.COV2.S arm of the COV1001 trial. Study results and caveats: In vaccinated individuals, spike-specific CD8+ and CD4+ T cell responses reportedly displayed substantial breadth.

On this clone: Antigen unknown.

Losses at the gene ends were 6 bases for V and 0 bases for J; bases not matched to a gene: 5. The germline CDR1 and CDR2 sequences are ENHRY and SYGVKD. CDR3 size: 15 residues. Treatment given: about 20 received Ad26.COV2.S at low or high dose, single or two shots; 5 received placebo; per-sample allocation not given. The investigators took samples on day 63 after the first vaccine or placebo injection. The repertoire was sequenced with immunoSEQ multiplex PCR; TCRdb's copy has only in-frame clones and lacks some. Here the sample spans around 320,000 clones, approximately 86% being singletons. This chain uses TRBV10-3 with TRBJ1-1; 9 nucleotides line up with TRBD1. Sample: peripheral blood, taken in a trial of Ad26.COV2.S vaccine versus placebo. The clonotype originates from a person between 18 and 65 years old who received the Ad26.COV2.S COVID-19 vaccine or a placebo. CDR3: CAISPGQGLNTEAFF. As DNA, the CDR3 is TGTGCCATCAGCCCCGGACAGGGGTTGAACACTGAAGCTTTCTTT.